Listed here are 16 T cell receptor beta chains from one sample, sequenced in a study of blood T cell repertoires in COVID-19. TCRdb's table, derived via immunoSEQ multiplex PCR, lists solely in-frame clones and lacks some. The data contain a few hundred thousand clones, 80% to 90% of them singletons. Sequenced material: PBMCs or T cells enriched from blood (not recorded which). The receptors shown here come from a woman aged 50 to 60 who had recovered from COVID-19.

Here the CDR3 reads CAISLAGETDTQYF. CDR3 bases: TGTGCCATCAGTTTAGCGGGAGAAACAGATACGCAGTATTTT. The genes are TRBV10-3 and TRBJ2-3, with 9 bases lining up with TRBD2. Looked up from germline, CDR1 is ENHRY and CDR2 is SYGVKD. With 5 bases clipped from V and 3 bases from J, the junction kept 3 bases outside the gene matches. This CDR3 has 14 amino acids.

This clone came up a few times. This CDR3 is CASPSRGGISRPCTEAFF. CDR3 sequence (DNA): TGCGCCAGCCCCTCCCGGGGGGGTATCAGTCGGCCGTGCACTGAAGCTTTCTTT. The chain uses TRBV5-1 and TRBJ1-1, with a possible D match to TRBD1 (5 bases). This CDR3 contains 18 residues. CDR1 and CDR2 (germline): SGHRS, YFSETQ. V lost 7 bases, J lost 4 bases, and 29 bases lay in between. The complete variable domain, with remaining parts taken from reference TRBV5-1 and TRBJ1-1, reads KAGVTQTPRYLIKTRGQQVTLSCSPISGHRSVSWYQQTPGQGLQFLFEYFSETQRNKGNFPGRFSGRQFSNSRSEMNVSTLELGDSALYLCASPSRGGISRPCTEAFFGQGTRLTVV.

The CDR3 spells CASSPGQGAVQETQYF. The CDR3 DNA follows: TGTGCCAGCAGCCCGGGACAGGGGGCGGTCCAAGAGACCCAGTACTTC. The gene calls are TRBV5-5 and TRBJ2-5; 12 nucleotides align to TRBD1. CDR1 and CDR2 from the germline V gene are SGHKS and YYEKEE (reference sequence). The ends lost 4 bases at V and 1 base at J; junction bases unmatched: 5. The CDR3 length is 16 residues. Looking up the rest from reference TRBV5-5 and TRBJ2-5 gives the full variable domain: DAGVTQSPTHLIKTRGQQVTLRCSPISGHKSVSWYQQVLGQGPQFIFQYYEKEERGRGNFPDRFSARQFPNYSSELNVNALLLGDSALYLCASSPGQGAVQETQYFGPGTRLLVL.

The chain joins TRBV27 to TRBJ1-4; 9 bases align to TRBD1. CDR1 and CDR2 from the germline V gene are MNHEY and SMNVEV (reference sequence). With 6 bases clipped from V and 3 bases from J, the junction kept 11 bases outside the gene matches. The CDR3 spans 17 residues. Here the CDR3 DNA reads TGTGCCAGCAGGAGAAGACAGGGGGTGGGCGCTAATGAAAAACTGTTTTTT. Protein: CASRRRQGVGANEKLFF.

The V call is TRBV6-6, the J call TRBJ1-5; a weak D match, TRBD1 (6 bases). Germline loops: CDR1 MNHNY, CDR2 SVGAGI (reference sequence). The CDR3 loop spans 15 amino acids. V lost 4 bases to trimming and J lost 0 bases, with 10 bases between them. The chain's CDR3 is CASSSDRYSNQPQHF. CDR3 nucleotides: TGTGCCAGCAGTTCCGACAGGTATAGCAATCAGCCCCAGCATTTT.

The chain recombines TRBV29-1 with TRBJ2-7; 9 bases are a match to TRBD2. The CDR3 consists of 14 residues. CDR1 SQVTM and CDR2 ANQGSEA come from the germline V gene. The V segment lost 1 base and the J segment 6 bases; nucleotides outside the gene matches: 7. CDR3 DNA: TGCAGCGTTGAAGTAGTAGCGGGAGAGGGCGAGCAGTACTTC. It specifies CSVEVVAGEGEQYF.

This chain joins TRBV28 and TRBJ1-6; a weak D match, TRBD1 (5 bases). CDR3 length: 16 amino acids. The germline V gene encodes CDR1 MDHEN and CDR2 SYDVKM. V shed 2 bases and J shed 4 bases, with 12 bases lying between them. The CDR3 loop reads CASSLRPGPYNSPLHF. CDR3 DNA: TGTGCCAGCAGTTTACGGCCAGGGCCATATAATTCACCCCTCCACTTT.

This chain links TRBV4-1 with TRBJ1-5; no clear D. The CDR3 extends over 14 amino acids. The V gene lost 5 bases and the J gene lost 0 bases, with 8 bases spanning the gap. The germline CDR1 and CDR2 sequences are MGHRA and YSYEKL. DNA for the CDR3: TGCGCCAGCAGCTCTAAATATAGCAATCAGCCCCAGCATTTT. This sequence encodes CASSSKYSNQPQHF.

The chain couples TRBV5-4 to TRBJ2-1; 12 bases align to TRBD2. After removal of 4 bases from V and 5 bases from J, the junction contained 4 bases not matched to a gene. CDR1 and CDR2 (germline): SGHNT, YYREEE (reference sequence). CDR3 size: 15 residues. This CDR3 reads CASSHGLAGNNEQFF. The DNA for the CDR3 is TGTGCCAGCAGCCACGGACTAGCGGGGAACAATGAGCAGTTCTTC.

This sequence joins TRBV7-2 and TRBJ2-1, with TRBD2 as a possible D gene (6 bases). CDR1 and CDR2 (germline): SGHTA, FQGNSA. The V and J ends lost 5 bases and 0 bases respectively, with 11 bases between them. CDR3 length: 15 residues. The CDR3 nucleotides are TGTGCCAGCAGCGAAATAGCGGACTCCTACAATGAGCAGTTCTTC. As protein: CASSEIADSYNEQFF. The full variable domain, its missing parts supplied by reference TRBV7-2 and TRBJ2-1, is GAGVSQSPSNKVTEKGKDVELRCDPISGHTALYWYRQSLGQGLEFLIYFQGNSAPDKSGLPSDRFSAERTGGSVSTLTIQRTQQEDSAVYLCASSEIADSYNEQFFGPGTRLTVL.

The chain joins TRBV27 to TRBJ1-2, with TRBD1 as a possible D gene (6 bases). CDR1 is MNHEY, CDR2 SMNVEV, per germline (reference sequence). This CDR3 is built from 14 residues. V lost 0 bases, J lost 4 bases, and 9 bases lay in between. The CDR3 reads CASSLSGGGYGYTF. CDR3 nucleotide sequence: TGTGCCAGCAGTTTATCAGGGGGGGGCTATGGCTACACCTTC.

The genes are TRBV5-4 and TRBJ2-3; no clear D. Germline CDR1 and CDR2: SGHNT and YYREEE (reference sequence). This CDR3 comprises 13 residues. Between the trimmed V and J ends, which lost 3 bases and 3 bases, there was a span of 8 bases. As DNA, the CDR3 is TGTGCCAGCAGCTCCGCAGGAACAGATACGCAGTATTTT. Residues: CASSSAGTDTQYF.

This sequence joins TRBV11-2 and TRBJ2-7; 11 nucleotides agree with TRBD2. Trimming at V came to 5 bases and at J to 2 bases, leaving 5 bases not matched to a gene. CDR3 length: 15 residues. Germline V lookup: CDR1 SGHAT, CDR2 FQNNGV. The CDR3 sequence: CASSAGTSGTYEQYF. The CDR3 DNA reads TGTGCCAGCAGCGCAGGGACTAGCGGTACCTACGAGCAGTACTTC. Full variable domain (remainder filled in from reference TRBV11-2 and TRBJ2-7): EAGVAQSPRYKIIEKRQSVAFWCNPISGHATLYWYQQILGQGPKLLIQFQNNGVVDDSQLPKDRFSAERLKGVDSTLKIQPAKLEDSAVYLCASSAGTSGTYEQYFGPGTRLTVT.

V gene TRBV6-4 combines with J gene TRBJ2-7; TRBD1 aligns across 8 bases. The CDR3 spans 13 residues. CDR1 is MRHNA and CDR2 is SNTAGT in the germline V gene. Trimming took 7 bases from V and 2 from J; bases not matched to a gene: 4. CDR3 in amino acids: CASNRQGTYEQYF. CDR3 DNA: TGTGCCAGCAACCGACAGGGGACCTACGAGCAGTACTTC.

The chain is built from TRBV6-5 and TRBJ1-6; 8 nucleotides align to TRBD1. The CDR3 is 15 residues long. With 0 bases clipped from V and 9 bases from J, the junction kept 4 bases outside the gene matches. From germline, CDR1 is MNHEY and CDR2 SVGAGI. The chain's CDR3 is CASSYSSGQGSPLHF. CDR3 sequence (DNA): TGTGCCAGCAGTTACTCGAGTGGACAGGGTTCACCCCTCCACTTT.

This clone was detected a few times. The chain has TRBV2 and TRBJ1-4; D not resolved. CDR1 is SNHLY, CDR2 FYNNEI, per germline. The CDR3 has 14 residues. Trimming stripped 4 bases from V and 5 bases from J, with 11 bases between. The CDR3, as DNA: TGTGCCAGCAGTGTAGGAGGGTACAATGAAAAACTGTTTTTT. Amino acid sequence: CASSVGGYNEKLFF.